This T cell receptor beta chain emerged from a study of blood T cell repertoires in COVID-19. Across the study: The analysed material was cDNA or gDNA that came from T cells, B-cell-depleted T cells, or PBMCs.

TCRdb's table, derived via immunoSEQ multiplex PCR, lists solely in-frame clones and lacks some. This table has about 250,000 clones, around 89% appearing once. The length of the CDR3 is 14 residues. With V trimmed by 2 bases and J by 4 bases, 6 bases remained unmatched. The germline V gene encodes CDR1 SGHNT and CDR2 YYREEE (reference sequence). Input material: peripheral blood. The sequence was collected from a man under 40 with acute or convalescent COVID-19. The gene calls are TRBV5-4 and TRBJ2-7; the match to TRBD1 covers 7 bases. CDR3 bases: TGTGCCAGCAGCTTAGGCCAGGGGGAGTACGAGCAGTACTTC. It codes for CASSLGQGEYEQYF.